This TCR beta chain was identified during a study of cytomegalovirus exposure and HLA in healthy donors. Primers: 60 Vbeta forward and 13 Jbeta reverse. Here immunoSEQ multiplex PCR was the method, and the copy in TCRdb shows in-frame clones only, minus some. The sample contains about 160,000 clones, approximately 62% of which appear only once. This CDR3 has 14 residues. The V end was cut by 1 base, the J end by 3 bases, with 7 bases between. Germline assignment: CDR1 SGHNT and CDR2 YYREEE (reference sequence). This chain uses TRBV5-4 with TRBJ2-2; D may be TRBD1 (6 bases). Sequencing was performed on PBMCs. This TCR was sampled from a man aged 50-60 years in good health and CMV-seronegative. The CDR3 reads CASSLRTDTGELFF. The CDR3 DNA follows: TGTGCCAGCAGCTTGCGGACAGACACCGGGGAGCTGTTTTTT. The full variable domain, its missing parts supplied by reference TRBV5-4 and TRBJ2-2, is ETGVTQSPTHLIKTRGQQVTLRCSSQSGHNTVSWYQQALGQGPQFIFQYYREEENGRGNFPPRFSGLQFPNYSSELNVNALELDDSALYLCASSLRTDTGELFFGEGSRLTVL.